The rows below give T cell receptor beta chains drawn from one sample of a study of blood T cell repertoires in COVID-19. Repertoires were generated with immunoSEQ multiplex PCR, while TCRdb's copy carries only in-frame clones and drops some. The data show approximately 110,000 clones, with about 85% seen just once and 2.1% held by the top ten. The sample was peripheral blood. The receptors derive from a human donor in a cohort sampled during active COVID-19. The CDR3 runs from the conserved cysteine through the conserved F or W. Each record gives: V gene, clone size, J gene, CDR3 protein. The size field is filled for only some rows; it gives once, few, many or a size class.

TRBV2	NA	TRBJ1-2	CASEVGRGSYGYTF
TRBV27	few	TRBJ2-7	CASSRKGQGAYEQYF
TRBV7-2	NA	TRBJ2-7	CASSSRVSSYEQYF
TRBV4-1	NA	TRBJ1-4	CASSQDVTVNEKLFF
TRBV28	NA	TRBJ1-5	CASSLSPRGQPQHF
TRBV5-1	NA	TRBJ1-4	CASSQGQAENEKLFF
TRBV10-1	NA	TRBJ2-1	CASSEFTGVLYNEQFF
TRBV29-1	few	TRBJ1-1	CSVPSAVNTEAFF
TRBV7-2	NA	TRBJ2-1	CASSNFNEQFF
TRBV19	NA	TRBJ1-2	CASSITPTGHYGYTF
TRBV7-9	NA	TRBJ1-4	CASSQGYNEKLFF
TRBV7-9	NA	TRBJ2-1	CASSLAGDRGLFF
TRBV29-1	few	TRBJ2-3	CSVGLGTDTQYF
TRBV3-1/TRBV3-2	NA	TRBJ2-7	CASSQDHETSGSGFYEQYF
TRBV9	NA	TRBJ2-1	CASSVGLEREYYNEQFF
TRBV6-6	NA	TRBJ1-5	CASSLMAGDQPQHF
TRBV10-2	few	TRBJ1-2	CASSLGGNGYTF